Following are 8 T cell receptor beta chains from one sample sequenced in a study of T cells after yellow fever vaccination. TCRdb used MiXCR to reprocess the 5' RACE reads, holding one entry per CDR3 protein. Among approximately 240,000 distinct CDR3 sequences listed, more than 3.5% were seen once. The sample consisted of PBMCs, taken 15 days after the yellow fever booster vaccination. Receptors were obtained from a man aged 18-30 years who received the YFV17D yellow fever vaccine.

There are many counts of this clonotype. The chain joins TRBV10-3 to TRBJ2-4; 9 nucleotides line up with TRBD1. CDR3 length: 14 amino acids. Germline loops: CDR1 ENHRY, CDR2 SYGVKD. V lost 3 bases, J lost 4 bases, and 1 base stayed unmatched. The DNA for the CDR3 is TGTGCCATCAGTGACGGACAGGGGAAAAACATTCAGTACTTC. Translation: CAISDGQGKNIQYF.

The rearrangement links TRBV5-1 to TRBJ2-5, with D maybe TRBD1 (7 bases). With 0 bases removed from V and 7 bases from J, the gap between germline ends came to 19 bases. There are 16 residues in the CDR3. Germline-derived CDR1 and CDR2 are SGHRS and YFSETQ. The CDR3 DNA follows: TGCGCCAGCAGCTTGGGGACAGGCCAAGGAGCGGGGACCCAGTACTTC. Protein product: CASSLGTGQGAGTQYF. The whole variable domain, filled in from reference TRBV5-1 and TRBJ2-5, reads KAGVTQTPRYLIKTRGQQVTLSCSPISGHRSVSWYQQTPGQGLQFLFEYFSETQRNKGNFPGRFSGRQFSNSRSEMNVSTLELGDSALYLCASSLGTGQGAGTQYFGPGTRLLVL.

This clonotype showed up many times. The chain joins TRBV4-1 to TRBJ2-1; 14 nucleotides agree with TRBD2. The CDR3 extends over 18 amino acids. Trimming cost V 2 bases and J 4 bases; bases outside gene matches: 7. In germline, CDR1 is MGHRA, CDR2 YSYEKL. CDR3 sequence: CASSQLGTSGGGYNEQFF. CDR3 nucleotide sequence: TGCGCCAGCAGCCAATTGGGGACTAGCGGGGGAGGATACAATGAGCAGTTCTTC.

In this sample, this clonotype turned up many times. The V gene is TRBV6-6, the J gene TRBJ1-5; D is ambiguous. The germline gives CDR1 MNHNY, CDR2 SVGAGI (reference sequence). Trimming removed 6 bases at V and 0 bases at J, with 12 bases between. The CDR3 spans 15 residues. CDR3 loop: CASSRQADSNQPQHF. For the CDR3, the DNA is TGTGCCAGCAGCCGTCAGGCGGATAGCAATCAGCCCCAGCATTTT.

This clonotype appeared many times. The rearrangement uses TRBV10-3 and TRBJ1-2; D perhaps matches TRBD1 (5 bases). The ends were cut back, 3 bases at V and 7 bases at J, with 21 bases in the middle. The CDR3 is made up of 16 amino acids. The germline CDR1 and CDR2 sequences are ENHRY and SYGVKD. CDR3 region: CAISEVRDAKRGGYTF. The CDR3 DNA is TGTGCCATCAGTGAAGTGCGGGACGCAAAAAGAGGTGGCTACACCTTC.

CDR3: CASSLVFGGRQEQYV. For the CDR3, the DNA is TGTGCCAGCAGCTTGGTTTTTGGGGGGCGCCAGGAGCAGTACGTC. The chain links TRBV5-4 to TRBJ2-7; D possibly uses TRBD1 or TRBD2 (6 bases each). V was trimmed by 0 bases and J by 7 bases, leaving 17 bases between them. The CDR3 has 15 amino acids. Germline V lookup: CDR1 SGHNT, CDR2 YYREEE (reference sequence).

This clonotype was seen at least ten times. The chain couples TRBV18 to TRBJ2-7, with D hard to call. This CDR3 is 13 amino acids long. Germline-derived CDR1 and CDR2 are KGHSH and LQKENI. V shed 3 bases and J shed 0 bases, with 6 bases lying between them. The CDR3 coding sequence is TGTGCCAGCTCACCGGCAGACTCCTACGAGCAGTACTTC. It translates to CASSPADSYEQYF.

This clonotype was observed at least ten times. J is TRBJ2-2 and V is TRBV5-1, with no clear D. The V and J ends lost 2 bases and 0 bases respectively, with 8 bases between them. Germline CDR1 SGHRS, CDR2 YFSETQ. The CDR3 spans 15 residues. The CDR3 DNA is TGCGCCAGCAGCTTAGGCGGAACGAACACCGGGGAGCTGTTTTTT. The encoded protein is CASSLGGTNTGELFF.